The TCR beta chain under discussion was sequenced for a study of radiotherapy plus CTLA-4 blockade in lung cancer. Study-level background: Overall, around 18% of patients showed an objective response, while 25% to 35% attained disease control. Study-wide results and limits: Tumor-origin TCR clones grew in blood after radiotherapy plus ipilimumab.

The CDR3 covers 15 residues. V lost 5 bases and J lost 0, with 11 bases in between. Germline CDR1 SGHVS, CDR2 FQNEAQ. Clones were sequenced by immunoSEQ multiplex PCR, and TCRdb holds only the in-frame ones, with some missing. The sample shows tens of thousands of clones, more than 75% of them seen only once. Notes on this clone: Antigen specificity is unknown.

This TCR came from a human donor with non-small cell lung cancer that progressed on radiotherapy plus ipilimumab. The starting material was peripheral blood, obtained from a patient treated with radiotherapy plus ipilimumab. The V and J genes are TRBV7-8 and TRBJ1-5; tentative D call: TRBD1 (6 bases). CDR3 in amino acids: CASSQRTVSNQPQHF. The CDR3 nucleotides read TGTGCCAGCAGCCAGAGGACAGTTAGCAATCAGCCCCAGCATTTT.